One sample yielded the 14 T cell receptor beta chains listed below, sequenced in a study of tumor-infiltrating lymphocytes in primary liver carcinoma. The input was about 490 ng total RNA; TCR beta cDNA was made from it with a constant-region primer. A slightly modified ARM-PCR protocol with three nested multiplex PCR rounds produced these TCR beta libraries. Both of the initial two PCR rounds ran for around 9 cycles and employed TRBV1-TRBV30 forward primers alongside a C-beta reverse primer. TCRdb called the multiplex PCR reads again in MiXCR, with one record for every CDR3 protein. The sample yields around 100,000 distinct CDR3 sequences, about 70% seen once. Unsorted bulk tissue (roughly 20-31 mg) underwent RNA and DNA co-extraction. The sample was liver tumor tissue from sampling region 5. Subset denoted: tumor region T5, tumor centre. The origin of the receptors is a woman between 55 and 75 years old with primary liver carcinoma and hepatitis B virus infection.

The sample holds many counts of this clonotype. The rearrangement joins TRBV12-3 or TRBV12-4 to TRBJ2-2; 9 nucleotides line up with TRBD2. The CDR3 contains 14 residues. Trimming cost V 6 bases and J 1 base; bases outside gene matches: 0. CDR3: CASRREGNTGELFF. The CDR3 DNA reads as TGTGCCAGCAGGCGGGAGGGGAACACCGGGGAGCTGTTTTTT.

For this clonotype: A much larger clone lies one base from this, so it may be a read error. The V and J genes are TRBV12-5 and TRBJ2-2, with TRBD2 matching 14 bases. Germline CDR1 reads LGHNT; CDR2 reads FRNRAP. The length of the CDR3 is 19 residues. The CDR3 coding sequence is TGTGCTAGTTGTTTGGCCCTGGGACTAGCGGGAGCAAGGACCGGGGAGCTGTTTTTT. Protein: CASCLALGLAGARTGELFF.

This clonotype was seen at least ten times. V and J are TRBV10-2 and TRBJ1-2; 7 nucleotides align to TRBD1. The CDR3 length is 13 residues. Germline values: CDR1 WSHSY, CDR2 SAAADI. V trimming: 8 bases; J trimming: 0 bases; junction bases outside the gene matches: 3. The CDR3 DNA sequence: TGCGCCAGCGGGGACAGAGCTAACTATGGCTACACCTTC. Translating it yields CASGDRANYGYTF.

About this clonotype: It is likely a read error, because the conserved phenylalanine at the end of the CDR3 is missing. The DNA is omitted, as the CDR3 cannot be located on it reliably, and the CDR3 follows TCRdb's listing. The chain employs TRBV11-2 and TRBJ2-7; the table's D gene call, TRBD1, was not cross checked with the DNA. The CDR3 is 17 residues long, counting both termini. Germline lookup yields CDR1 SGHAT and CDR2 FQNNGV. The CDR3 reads CASTPTYTGASSYEQHS.

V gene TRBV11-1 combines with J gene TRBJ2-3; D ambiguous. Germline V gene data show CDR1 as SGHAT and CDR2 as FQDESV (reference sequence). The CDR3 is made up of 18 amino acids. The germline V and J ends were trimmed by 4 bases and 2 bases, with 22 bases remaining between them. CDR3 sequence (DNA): TGTGCCAGCAGCTCACGGACCGGAGTCGGCTCTACCACAGATACGCAGTATTTT. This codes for CASSSRTGVGSTTDTQYF.

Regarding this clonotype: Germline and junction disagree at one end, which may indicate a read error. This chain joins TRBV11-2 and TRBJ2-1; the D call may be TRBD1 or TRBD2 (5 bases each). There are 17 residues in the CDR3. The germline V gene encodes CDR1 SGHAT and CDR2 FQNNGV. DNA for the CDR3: TGTGCCAGCAGCTTACGACCGGGACGGAGATTCTACAGTGAGCAGTTCTTT. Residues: CASSLRPGRRFYSEQFF.

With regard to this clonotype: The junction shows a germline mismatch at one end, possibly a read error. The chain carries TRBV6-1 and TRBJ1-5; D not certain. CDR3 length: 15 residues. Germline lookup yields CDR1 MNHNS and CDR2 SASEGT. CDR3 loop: CTSSEALGPNQPQHF. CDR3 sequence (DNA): TGTACCAGCAGTGAAGCGCTAGGGCCAAATCAGCCCCAACATTTT.

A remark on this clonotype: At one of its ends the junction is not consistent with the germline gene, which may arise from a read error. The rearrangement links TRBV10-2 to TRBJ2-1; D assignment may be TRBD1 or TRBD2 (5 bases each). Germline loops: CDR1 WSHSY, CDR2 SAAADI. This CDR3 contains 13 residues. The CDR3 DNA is TGCGCCAGCAGTGAGTCTCGGGGCTCAAGACAGTCCTTC. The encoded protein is CASSESRGSRQSF.

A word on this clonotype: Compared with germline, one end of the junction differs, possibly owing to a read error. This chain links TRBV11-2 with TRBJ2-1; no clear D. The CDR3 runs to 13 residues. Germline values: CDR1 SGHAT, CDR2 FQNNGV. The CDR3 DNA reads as TGTGCCAGCAGATTAGGGCTAGACAATGAGCAGTTCTTC. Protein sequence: CASRLGLDNEQFF.

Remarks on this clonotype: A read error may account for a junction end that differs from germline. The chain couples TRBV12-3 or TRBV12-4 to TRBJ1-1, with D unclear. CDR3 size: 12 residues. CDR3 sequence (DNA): TGTACCAGCAGTTTAGGGAGCACTGAAGCTTTCTTT. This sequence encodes CTSSLGSTEAFF.

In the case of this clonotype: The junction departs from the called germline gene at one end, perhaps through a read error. DNA for the CDR3: TGTGCCAGTAGTTACACGGGCGGGAGTGAATACGAGCAGTACTTC. This sequence encodes CASSYTGGSEYEQYF. The chain employs TRBV6-6 and TRBJ2-7; 7 bases fit TRBD2. CDR1 is MNHNY, CDR2 SVGAGI, per germline (reference sequence). The CDR3 has 15 residues.

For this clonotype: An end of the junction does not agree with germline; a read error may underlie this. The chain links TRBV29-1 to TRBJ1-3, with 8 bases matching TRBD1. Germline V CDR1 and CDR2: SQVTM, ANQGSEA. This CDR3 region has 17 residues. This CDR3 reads CSVGGHSSQGAGDTIYF. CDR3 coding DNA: TGCAGCGTTGGGGGCCACTCGAGTCAGGGGGCTGGAGACACCATATATTTT.

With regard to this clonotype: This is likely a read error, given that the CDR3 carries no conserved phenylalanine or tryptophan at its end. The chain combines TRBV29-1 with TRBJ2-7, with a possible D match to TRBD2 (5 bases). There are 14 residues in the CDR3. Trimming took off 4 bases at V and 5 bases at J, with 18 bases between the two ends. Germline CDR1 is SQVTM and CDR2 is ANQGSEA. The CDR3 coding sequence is TGCAGCGTTGGAAAAGCGGTGAACAGAAACGAGCAGTACATC. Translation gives CSVGKAVNRNEQYI.

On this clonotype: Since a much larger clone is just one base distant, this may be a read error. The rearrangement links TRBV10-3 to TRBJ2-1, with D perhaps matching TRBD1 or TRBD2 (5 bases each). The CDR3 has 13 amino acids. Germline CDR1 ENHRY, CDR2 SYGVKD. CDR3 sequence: CAISEGGYNEQIF. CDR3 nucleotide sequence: TGTGCCATCAGTGAGGGGGGATACAATGAGCAGATCTTC.